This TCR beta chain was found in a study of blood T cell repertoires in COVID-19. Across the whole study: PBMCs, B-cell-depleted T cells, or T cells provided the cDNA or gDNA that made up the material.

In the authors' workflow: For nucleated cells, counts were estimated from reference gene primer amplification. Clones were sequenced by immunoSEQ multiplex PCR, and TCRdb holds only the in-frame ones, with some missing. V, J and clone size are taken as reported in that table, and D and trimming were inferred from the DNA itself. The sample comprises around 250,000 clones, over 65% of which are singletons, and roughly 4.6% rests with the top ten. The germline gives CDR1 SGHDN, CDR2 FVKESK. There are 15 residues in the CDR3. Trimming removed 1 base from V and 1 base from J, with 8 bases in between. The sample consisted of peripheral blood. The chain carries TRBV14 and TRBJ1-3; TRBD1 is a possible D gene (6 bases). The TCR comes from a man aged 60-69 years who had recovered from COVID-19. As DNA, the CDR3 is TGTGCCAGCAGCCAAGTCAGGGGATCTGGAAACACCATATATTTT. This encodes CASSQVRGSGNTIYF. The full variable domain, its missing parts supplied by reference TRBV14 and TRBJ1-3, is EAGVTQFPSHSVIEKGQTVTLRCDPISGHDNLYWYRRVMGKEIKFLLHFVKESKQDESGMPNNRFLAERTGGTYSTLKVQPAELEDSGVYFCASSQVRGSGNTIYFGEGSWLTVV.